Sequencing of this T cell receptor (beta chain) was carried out in a study of T cells after yellow fever vaccination. MiXCR was run by TCRdb on the 5' RACE reads, yielding one entry per CDR3 protein. The table lists hundreds of thousands of distinct CDR3 sequences, around an eighth of them singletons. This clonotype has just a few counts. Trimming stripped 1 base from V and 4 bases from J, with 9 bases between. The germline V gene encodes CDR1 SGHTA and CDR2 FQGNSA. This CDR3 region has 14 residues. This sequence was found in a man aged 25-45 years who received the YFV17D yellow fever vaccine. Sequencing was performed on PBMCs, taken on the day of the yellow fever booster vaccination. The rearrangement links TRBV7-2 to TRBJ2-3; TRBD2 might be the D (6 bases). This chain's CDR3 is CASSLGASADTQYF. The CDR3 DNA is TGTGCCAGCAGCTTAGGGGCTAGCGCAGATACGCAGTATTTT. Filled out from reference TRBV7-2 and TRBJ2-3, the complete variable domain reads GAGVSQSPSNKVTEKGKDVELRCDPISGHTALYWYRQSLGQGLEFLIYFQGNSAPDKSGLPSDRFSAERTGGSVSTLTIQRTQQEDSAVYLCASSLGASADTQYFGPGTRLTVL.